This passage covers 16 T cell receptor beta chains from one sample sequenced in a study of Ad26.COV2.S vaccination and SARS-CoV-2 variants. Treatment described: about 20 received Ad26.COV2.S at low or high dose, single or two shots; 5 received placebo; per-sample allocation not given. Samples analyzed were those drawn on day 63 after the first vaccine or placebo injection. Clones were sequenced by immunoSEQ multiplex PCR, and TCRdb holds only the in-frame ones, with some missing. The data contain some 420,000 clones, 70% to 90% of them singletons. The source material was peripheral blood, sampled in a trial of Ad26.COV2.S vaccine versus placebo. These receptors were collected from a person aged 18-60 years who received the Ad26.COV2.S COVID-19 vaccine or a placebo.

The chain joins TRBV5-4 to TRBJ2-2; no clear D gene. The CDR3 has 14 amino acids. CDR1 is SGHNT, CDR2 YYREEE, per germline (reference sequence). V gave up 4 bases and J gave up 11 bases, with 18 bases separating them. In DNA form, the CDR3 reads TGTGCCAGCAGCACCCTACCCTCCCCGGAAGAGCTGTTTTTT. Residues: CASSTLPSPEELFF.

The genes are TRBV4-2 and TRBJ2-3; D may be TRBD1 or TRBD2 (5 bases each). CDR3 length: 13 amino acids. V lost 2 bases and J 6 bases, leaving 9 bases between the germline ends. Per the germline V gene, CDR1 is LGHNA and CDR2 is YNFKEQ. Written as DNA, the CDR3 is TGTGCCAGCAGCCAAATCCGGGACGATACGCAGTATTTT. This encodes CASSQIRDDTQYF.

The chain links TRBV6-5 to TRBJ2-1, with 9 bases that match TRBD2. The CDR3 is made up of 16 amino acids. The V gene's germline CDR1 is MNHEY and CDR2 SVGAGI. V gave up 2 bases and J gave up 5 bases; unmatched junction bases: 7. CDR3 coding DNA: TGTGCCAGCAGTTACCGGCGACTAGCGGTTAACAATGAGCAGTTCTTC. This sequence encodes CASSYRRLAVNNEQFF.

The V gene is TRBV23-1, the J gene TRBJ2-3, with 12 bases lining up with TRBD2. TRBV23-1 is treated as an ORF (open reading frame) with a function not yet certain. The length of the CDR3 is 18 residues. V gave up 6 bases and J gave up 0 bases; unmatched junction bases: 10. CDR3: CASRLHPGTSGSTDTQYF. CDR3 nucleotides: TGCGCCAGCAGGCTACACCCCGGGACTAGCGGGAGCACAGATACGCAGTATTTT.

The chain is built from TRBV7-2 and TRBJ2-1; 14 bases line up with TRBD2. The CDR3 totals 15 residues. Germline CDR1 reads SGHTA; CDR2 reads FQGNSA. Trimming at V came to 5 bases and at J to 10 bases, leaving 7 bases not matched to a gene. The CDR3 loop reads CASSQSGLAGEEQFF. CDR3 DNA: TGTGCCAGCAGCCAATCGGGACTAGCGGGGGAGGAGCAGTTCTTC.

Points on this clone: The sample carries other DNA sequences with the same CDR3. The chain links TRBV28 to TRBJ2-7, with D tentatively TRBD1 (5 bases). The CDR3 covers 12 residues. V lost 3 bases and J lost 4, with 7 bases in between. The germline gives CDR1 MDHEN, CDR2 SYDVKM. The CDR3 loop is CASSLTVYEQYF. Here the CDR3 DNA reads TGTGCCAGCAGTTTGACAGTTTACGAGCAGTACTTC.

This chain uses TRBV5-1 with TRBJ2-7; possible D gene TRBD2, 5 bases. The CDR3 sequence is 12 residues long. V was shortened by 2 bases and J by 7 bases, with 10 bases between the two germline ends. Per germline, CDR1 SGHRS and CDR2 YFSETQ. CDR3 protein: CASSLKTGEQYF. CDR3 DNA: TGCGCCAGCAGCTTAAAGACGGGGGAGCAGTACTTC.

Only a few counts were recorded for this clone. This chain links TRBV5-6 with TRBJ2-5, with TRBD2 as a possible D gene (5 bases). Deletions cut 2 bases from V and 7 bases from J, with 9 bases between. This CDR3 contains 12 residues. Per the germline V gene, CDR1 is SGHDT and CDR2 is YYEEEE. The CDR3 DNA reads as TGTGCCAGCAGCTTTGTCCGGGGGACCCAGTACTTC. Residues: CASSFVRGTQYF.

The chain combines TRBV28 with TRBJ1-2, with D perhaps TRBD1 (5 bases). V was cut by 6 bases and J by 5 bases, with 16 bases left in between. The CDR3 is 14 amino acids. Per germline, CDR1 MDHEN and CDR2 SYDVKM. CDR3 sequence: CASRESGGVYGYTF. The DNA for the CDR3 is TGTGCCAGCAGAGAATCTGGGGGGGTATATGGCTACACCTTC.

The CDR3 bases are TGTGCCAGTACGCCAGGCCAATGGAGCACAGATACGCAGTATTTT. It yields the protein CASTPGQWSTDTQYF. The rearrangement joins TRBV19 to TRBJ2-3; unclear D gene. Germline CDR1 is LNHDA and CDR2 is SQIVND (reference sequence). This CDR3 is built from 15 residues. V lost 7 bases and J lost 0, with 14 bases in between. The full variable domain, rest sourced from reference TRBV19 and TRBJ2-3, is DGGITQSPKYLFRKEGQNVTLSCEQNLNHDAMYWYRQDPGQGLRLIYYSQIVNDFQKGDIAEGYSVSREKKESFPLTVTSAQKNPTAFYLCASTPGQWSTDTQYFGPGTRLTVL.

As to this clone: Other DNA sequences in the same sample also yield this CDR3. The genes are TRBV7-9 and TRBJ2-3, with D hard to call. V was trimmed by 4 bases and J by 3 bases, leaving 2 bases between them. From germline, CDR1 is SEHNR and CDR2 FQNEAQ (reference sequence). This CDR3 contains 11 residues. The CDR3 sequence is CASSSTDTQYF. The CDR3 DNA sequence: TGTGCCAGCAGCTCAACAGATACGCAGTATTTT.

The chain combines TRBV5-5 with TRBJ1-4, with D maybe TRBD1 (5 bases). V was cut by 4 bases and J by 3 bases, with 16 bases left in between. Germline V gene sequence: CDR1 SGHKS, CDR2 YYEKEE (reference sequence). The CDR3 runs to 16 residues. CDR3 in DNA: TGTGCCAGCAGCCGGGTAGGGGCGCGGGCTAATGAAAAACTGTTTTTT. This gives the protein CASSRVGARANEKLFF.

The chain couples TRBV4-3 to TRBJ2-7; D tentatively reads TRBD1 or TRBD2 (5 bases each). Trimming removed 1 base at V and 1 base at J, with 14 bases between. This CDR3 has 16 amino acids. CDR1 and CDR2 from the germline V gene are LGHNA and YSLEER. The CDR3 sequence is CASSQAGWGSSYEQYF. The CDR3 DNA is TGCGCCAGCAGCCAAGCAGGCTGGGGGTCTTCCTACGAGCAGTACTTC.

The chain has TRBV30 and TRBJ2-3, with D unresolved. The germline V and J ends were trimmed by 0 bases and 7 bases, with 5 bases remaining between them. Germline V gene data show CDR1 as GTSNPN and CDR2 as SVGIG (reference sequence). The CDR3 totals 11 residues. The CDR3 region is CAWSVSYTQYF. CDR3 coding DNA: TGTGCCTGGAGTGTAAGCTATACGCAGTATTTT.

The rearrangement joins TRBV27 to TRBJ2-5, with D perhaps TRBD1 (6 bases). CDR1 and CDR2 from the germline V gene are MNHEY and SMNVEV (reference sequence). The CDR3 has 15 amino acids. The V end lost 5 bases, the J end lost 4 bases, and 17 bases lay between the germline ends. The CDR3 DNA reads as TGTGCCAGCAGTCCTGTAGGGGGAAGGGGAGAGACCCAGTACTTC. Its protein product is CASSPVGGRGETQYF.

The rearrangement links TRBV5-1 to TRBJ2-2; D is undetermined. CDR1 SGHRS and CDR2 YFSETQ come from the germline V gene. The CDR3 is 15 residues long. V lost 0 bases and J lost 3, with 9 bases in between. The CDR3 region is CASSLAFGDTGELFF. CDR3 sequence (DNA): TGCGCCAGCAGCTTGGCCTTTGGGGACACCGGGGAGCTGTTTTTT.